Described below is a single T cell receptor (beta chain) sequence and its context. Its antigen is unknown. Per-nucleotide qualities are absent, and no much larger clonotype sits a single base away. Library method: the immunoSEQ multiplex PCR assay. A mixture of 60 forward primers for TCR Vbeta segments and 13 reverse primers for TCR Jbeta segments was used in the multiplex PCR. The CDR3 region of rearranged TCR beta genes was amplified from genomic DNA by a multiplex PCR assay. Amplified TCR beta libraries were sequenced as 87-base-pair reads on the Illumina HiSeq System. The paper's data handling went like this. In a later analysis, about 80 million unique TCR beta chains were counted across the 500 to 850 repertoires, and roughly 10 million of these chains were shared by at least two donors. Raw reads were error-corrected and collapsed into unique sequences by a nearest-neighbor algorithm in which closely related sequences were merged to remove PCR and sequencing errors. CDR3 sequences were aligned to IMGT reference sequences to assign V, D and J gene segments. For a sequence to be retained, at least a six-nucleotide match to both a V gene segment and a J gene segment was required. A rearrangement counted as productive if the CDR3 had no stop codons and remained in frame with V and J, and every other rearrangement counted as non-productive. CDR3 was defined according to IMGT convention as the region running from the second conserved V-encoded cysteine to the conserved J-encoded phenylalanine. In an earlier analysis of 500 to 650 of the donors, sequences lacking an unambiguous match to a single V gene segment were excluded. An earlier analysis of approximately 590 of the donors classified V segments as functional when productive rearrangements were above 56.7% and as segregating when the standard deviation between donors was above 5%. To diagnose cytomegalovirus status from the catalog of TCR beta chain sequences, a statistical classification framework was built. In a later analysis, TCR nucleotide sequences were compared against IMGT/GENE-DB human TR gene sequences so that V and J genes could be assigned. In a later analysis, CDR3 sequences and most-parsimonious VDJ recombination scenarios were assigned using the TCRdist pipeline. In a later analysis, each TCR beta chain was defined by its CDR3 amino acid sequence together with its V-gene family, and reads without a unique V-gene family were excluded. To address suspected cross-contamination and a sequencing artifact, a later analysis removed a few hundred highly shared, low-generation-probability nucleotide sequences. For each public chain, a later analysis derived a clonal expansion index from normalized ranks of inferred template counts within each repertoire. In a later analysis, generation probabilities were computed using a VDJ recombination model fitted to out-of-frame rearrangements, and the results were checked against IGoR. In a later analysis, hypergeometric tests were used to score TCR-TCR, TCR-HLA and TCR-CMV co-occurrence, with a repertoire-size bias correction applied to TCR pairs. A later analysis estimated false discovery rates by permuting HLA or CMV assignments 20 times. A later analysis grouped co-occurring TCRs with DBSCAN, adding TCRdist sequence similarity when clustering within HLA-allele-positive subsets. For co-occurrence clustering, repertoires with fewer than 30,000 or more than 120,000 public chains were excluded, along with five or six repertoires with anomalous nucleotide sharing. TCRdb took this table from immuneACCESS and kept in-frame rearrangements with V and J called. Such tables lack part of the clones; where checked against another copy, unresolved V genes explain under half of the gap, and the rest is unexplained. V, J and clone size were drawn from that table, and D and trimming were deduced from the DNA. This sample is represented by about 190,000 clones; 81% of them were singletons. Together, the top ten hold approximately 3.9% of the sample.

This sample was included in a study of cytomegalovirus exposure and HLA in healthy donors (dated by TCRdb to about 2017). With respect to the entire study: An earlier analysis of around 600 of the donors reported more than 250 Gb of sequence data and about 100 million unique TCR beta sequences from 190 million or so T cells. Among the roughly 400 genotyped donors, 75% to 90% belonged to the genetic ancestry cluster associated with self-reported Caucasian donors. The T cell repertoires of 550 to 850 subjects were profiled by immunosequencing and related to cytomegalovirus serostatus. Roughly five DR-DQ haplotypes were treated as single units for association and clustering because of strong linkage in the cohort. HLA typing covered class I and class II loci at four-digit resolution. Every discovery cohort repertoire had been produced on one sequencing platform. An early release covering roughly 640 HLA-typed donors comprised approximately 300 gigabases of sequencing data and about 90 million unique TCR sequences. The number of donors typed differed by locus, with roughly 629-640 for A, B, C, DRB1 and DQB1, around 560 for DQA1, 600 to 610 for DPA1, and approximately 470 for DPB1. On average, approximately 250,000 unique TCR beta nucleotide sequences were sequenced per donor among 398 genotyped donors of the cohort, with roughly 18% of those sequences being non-productive. Along with the approximately 700-subject first cohort, a separate validation cohort of roughly 110 different subjects was used. In an earlier analysis of over 550 of the donors, high-throughput TCR beta sequencing was used to judge whether each TCR beta V gene segment behaved as functional or pseudogenic. In a later analysis, previously published TCR beta repertoires from some 640 donors were re-analyzed and high-resolution HLA genotyping was added so that TCR occurrence patterns could be studied. Genome-wide SNP genotypes for about three fifths of the 666 donors were used in a later genetic analysis, which treated that subset as a discovery cohort. To predict cytomegalovirus infection status, the study combined high-throughput TCR immunosequencing, statistical association of individual TCRs with disease status, and machine learning. The study was designed to test whether signatures of past pathogen exposure could be identified by cataloging public T cell receptors. In the later analysis, no new phenotypic data were used to find candidate immune exposures; instead, reliance was placed on TCR beta sequences and their occurrence across donors. Donor age, sex, ethnicity and CMV serostatus were collected together with the repertoire data. General conclusions and limits of the study: Several of the top co-occurrence clusters appeared to be linked to parvovirus B19, influenza, CMV and Epstein-Barr virus, according to a later analysis. HLA typing was unavailable for some donors at each locus, so association tests used only the typed subset. Because the 87-base-pair reads could not distinguish some IMGT-functional V segments, including TRBV6-2 and TRBV6-3, those segments were excluded. A further reported finding was that TCR beta sequences accurately predicted the HLA-A and HLA-B alleles for most subjects in the first cohort. The classifier was reported to diagnose cytomegalovirus status with high specificity and sensitivity in both the original and validation cohorts. A later genetic analysis associated a missense DCLRE1C variant with V-gene and J-gene trimming of TCR beta chains, and an independent cohort replicated the association. While some public TCRs were present in many individuals, most TCR sequences turned up only very rarely across donors. For the cohort, immune exposure information was limited to CMV serostatus. Correlated functional status among segregating V segments might be attributable to linkage disequilibrium, but an unknown experimental factor could not be ruled out. It was suggested by the authors that the approach could potentially be generalized to other disease states and immunological phenotypes. Three of the identified cytomegalovirus-associated TCR beta chains were confirmed in vitro to be specific for cytomegalovirus antigens. Compared with the 666-donor mean, donors in an Asian-associated ancestry cluster had fewer N-insertions in productive TCRs, according to a later genetic analysis. A later analysis found that TCR association rates varied across HLA loci, with DRB1 alleles showing the most associated TCRs and HLA-C alleles the fewest. The earlier analysis of approximately 560 of the donors excluded 15 to 20 rarely observed V segments, including chromosome 9 orphons, because counts were too low. A later analysis found that HLA-associated TCR beta chains were more clonally expanded and had lower generation probabilities than equally common non-associated chains. The study gave a list of some 150 TCR beta chains associated with cytomegalovirus. In this cohort, only TCR beta chains were sequenced, and detectable features were limited by the absence of alpha or paired-chain data. Sequencing depth was assumed to be roughly uniform across donors in the presence/absence analyses, though that assumption may not hold. In an earlier analysis of 450 to 750 of the donors, most TCR beta V segments appeared in productive rearrangements about 87% or about 30% of the time, broadly matching IMGT annotations. In a later analysis, most CMV-associated TCR beta chains were found to appear HLA-restricted, with HLA associations seemingly driven largely by CMV exposure. Strong co-occurrence of HLA alleles, especially DR and DQ, made assigning TCR associations to individual alleles difficult. The sequencing pipeline was judged likely to have produced a cluster of highly shared sequence variants as a technical artifact. In a later analysis, 16,951 TCR beta sequences were associated with specific HLA alleles at a false discovery rate of 0.05.

The cohort was made up of 666 healthy bone marrow donors. At the time of sampling, all cohort members were nominally healthy, though unrecorded immune exposures were likely present. The donor was CMV seronegative and was included in the group of 352 seronegative cohort members. Every donor gave a peripheral blood sample, and the peripheral blood mononuclear cells from that sample were used for TCR beta sequencing. Genomic DNA extraction from the blood cell samples was performed with the Qiagen DNeasy Blood Extraction Kit. From the germline V gene, CDR1 is MGHDK and CDR2 is SYGVNS. Unmatched junction bases come to 1, with V trimmed by 8 bases and J by 5 bases. From the cysteine through the phenylalanine, the CDR3 covers 11 amino acids. The sequence is cut down to CDR3 DNA, 33 bases in frame from base 1.

The sample comprised PBMCs. The chain was built from TRBV25-1 and TRBJ1-1; 8 bases in between match TRBD1. The origin of this receptor is a man aged 50-59 years in good health and CMV-seronegative. The DNA is as follows: TGTGCCAGCCGACAGGGGACTGAAGCTTTCTTT. Protein translation: CASRQGTEAFF.